These T cell receptor beta chains were read from a single sample in a study of T cells in Graves' hyperthyroidism and ophthalmopathy. From the multiplex PCR reads, TCRdb called clonotypes with MiXCR, one entry per CDR3 protein. Counted here are fewer than 600,000 distinct CDR3 sequences, around an eighth occurring once; the ten biggest clones make up 15% to 20%. The sequencing sample was made of blood. These receptors were collected from a woman aged 18 to 35 with Graves' hyperthyroidism. CDR3s include the opening cysteine and the closing phenylalanine or tryptophan. Each record gives: D gene, V gene, clone size, J gene, CDR3 protein, CDR3 DNA. D genes are given only for firm matches. A row's size may be missing; if present it is once, few, many or a size class.

.,TRBV9,many,TRBJ1-1,CASSVNTGYTEAFF,TGTGCCAGCAGCGTTAATACAGGGTACACTGAAGCTTTCTTT
.,TRBV25-1,few,TRBJ1-6,CATQRDSYNSPLHF,TGTGCCACCCAACGCGACTCCTATAATTCACCCCTCCACTTT
TRBD1,TRBV20-1,few,TRBJ2-7,CSAQKGAQSYEQYF,TGCAGTGCTCAAAAGGGGGCTCAGTCCTACGAGCAGTACTTC
TRBD2,TRBV2,many,TRBJ2-3,CASSDSGTTTDTQYF,TGTGCCAGCAGTGATAGCGGGACTACCACAGATACGCAGTATTTT
.,TRBV11-2,many,TRBJ2-1,CASSLGTREQFF,TGTGCCAGCAGCTTGGGGACGCGTGAGCAGTTCTTC
.,TRBV20-1,.,TRBJ2-6,CSAFSEGRSSGANVLTF,TGCAGTGCTTTCTCGGAGGGAAGATCTTCTGGGGCCAACGTCCTGACTTTC
TRBD1,TRBV20-1,.,TRBJ2-1,CSATGTEKRQNEQFF,TGCAGTGCTACCGGGACAGAGAAAAGACAAAATGAGCAGTTCTTC
.,TRBV19,few,TRBJ2-2,CASTLGPRELFF,TGTGCCAGTACCCTTGGACCCAGGGAGCTGTTTTTT
TRBD2,TRBV29-1,many,TRBJ2-5,CSVPPGGGPGTQYF,TGCAGCGTTCCCCCCGGGGGAGGGCCGGGGACCCAGTACTTC
TRBD2,TRBV20-1,many,TRBJ2-5,CSARRVAGQETQYF,TGCAGTGCCAGGCGAGTAGCGGGCCAAGAGACCCAGTACTTC
.,TRBV10-3,many,TRBJ1-1,CAISGQHFVNTEAFF,TGTGCCATCAGTGGCCAGCACTTTGTGAACACTGAAGCTTTCTTT
.,TRBV10-3,many,TRBJ2-2,CAISDIGNSGELFF,TGTGCCATCAGTGATATTGGCAACAGCGGGGAGCTGTTTTTT
TRBD2,TRBV12-3/TRBV12-4,many,TRBJ2-7,CASSQIGLAGAYEQYF,TGTGCCAGCAGTCAAATAGGACTAGCGGGAGCCTACGAGCAGTACTTC